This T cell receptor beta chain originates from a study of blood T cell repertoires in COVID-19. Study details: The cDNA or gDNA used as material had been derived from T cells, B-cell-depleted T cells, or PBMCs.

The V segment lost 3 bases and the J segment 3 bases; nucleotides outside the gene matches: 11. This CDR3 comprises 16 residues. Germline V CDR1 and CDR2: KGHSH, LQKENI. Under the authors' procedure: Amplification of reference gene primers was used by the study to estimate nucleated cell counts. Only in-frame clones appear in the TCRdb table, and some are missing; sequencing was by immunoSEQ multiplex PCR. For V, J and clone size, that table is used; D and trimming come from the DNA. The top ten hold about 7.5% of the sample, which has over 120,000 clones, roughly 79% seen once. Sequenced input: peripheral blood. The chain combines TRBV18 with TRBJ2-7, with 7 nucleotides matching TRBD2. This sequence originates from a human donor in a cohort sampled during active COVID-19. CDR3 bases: TGTGCCAGCTCACCCACCGGGCCCAGCGGGGACTACGAGCAGTACTTC. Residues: CASSPTGPSGDYEQYF.